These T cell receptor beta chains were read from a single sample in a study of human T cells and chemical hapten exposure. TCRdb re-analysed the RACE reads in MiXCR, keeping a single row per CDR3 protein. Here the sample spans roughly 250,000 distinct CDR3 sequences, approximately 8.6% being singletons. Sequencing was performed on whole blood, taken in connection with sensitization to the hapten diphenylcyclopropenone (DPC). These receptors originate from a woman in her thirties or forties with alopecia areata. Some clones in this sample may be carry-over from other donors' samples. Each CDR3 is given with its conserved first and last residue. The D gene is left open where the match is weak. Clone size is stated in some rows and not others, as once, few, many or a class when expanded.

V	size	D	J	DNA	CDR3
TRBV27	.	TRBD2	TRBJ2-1	TGTGCCAGCAGTTTAAGGACTAGCGGGGCAGAGCAGTTCTTC	CASSLRTSGAEQFF
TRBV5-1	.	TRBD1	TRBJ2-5	TGCGCCAGCATCAGGACAGGGATAAGCCAAGAGACCCAGTACTTC	CASIRTGISQETQYF
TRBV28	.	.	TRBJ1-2	TGTGCCAGCAGTTTAAATTTGGATTCCTATGGCTACACCTTC	CASSLNLDSYGYTF
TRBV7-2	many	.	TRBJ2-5	TGTGCCAGCAGCTTATCTGGGGAGACCCAGTACTTC	CASSLSGETQYF
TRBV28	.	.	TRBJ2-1	TGTGCCAGCAGTTTAGGGCGGGGTAGGGGGAATGAGCAGTTCTTC	CASSLGRGRGNEQFF
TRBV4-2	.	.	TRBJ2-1	TGTGCCAGCAGCCAAGATTTGGTGGGCTCCTACAATGAGCAGTTCTTC	CASSQDLVGSYNEQFF
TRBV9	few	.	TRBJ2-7	TGTGCCAGCAGCCCACGACTCGGCTCCGAGCAGTACTTC	CASSPRLGSEQYF
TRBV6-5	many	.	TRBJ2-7	TGTGCCAGCAGGACGGAGTACGAGCAGTACTTC	CASRTEYEQYF
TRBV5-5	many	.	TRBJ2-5	TGTGCCAGCAGCCGGGGAGGTACAGGGGCCCAAGAGACCCAGTACTTC	CASSRGGTGAQETQYF
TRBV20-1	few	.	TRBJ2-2	TGCAGTGCTAGAGATTCCCGGACAGGGAGGGACACCGGGGAGCTGTTTTTT	CSARDSRTGRDTGELFF
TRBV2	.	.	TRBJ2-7	TGTGCCAGCAGTGACCCCGGACAGGGACTAAAAAGAGAGCAGTACTTC	CASSDPGQGLKREQYF
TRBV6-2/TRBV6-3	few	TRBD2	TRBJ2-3	TGTGCCAGCAGTCCCACTAGCGGGAGAGCAGATACGCAGTATTTT	CASSPTSGRADTQYF
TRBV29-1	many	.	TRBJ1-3	TGCAGCGTTGAAGACCTAGGGGGGCTGGGAAACACCATATATTTT	CSVEDLGGLGNTIYF
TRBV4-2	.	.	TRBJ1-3	TGTGCCAGCAGCCAAGAGGGGGGCAGGGGAGCTGGAAACACCATATATTTT	CASSQEGGRGAGNTIYF
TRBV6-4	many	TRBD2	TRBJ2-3	TGTGCCAGCAGTGACTCGAAAGGCGGGAGTACAGATACGCAGTATTTT	CASSDSKGGSTDTQYF
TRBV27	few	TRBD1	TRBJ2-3	TGTGCCAGCAGTAAGACAGGGGCCGCAGATACGCAGTATTTT	CASSKTGAADTQYF
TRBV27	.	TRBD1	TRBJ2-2	TGTGCCAGCAGTACGACCGGGACAGGCCTCACCGGGGAGCTGTTTTTT	CASSTTGTGLTGELFF
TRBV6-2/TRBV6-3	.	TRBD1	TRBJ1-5	TGTGCCAGCAGGGGACAGGGTGATGTTGGCGAGCATTTT	CASRGQGDVGEHF
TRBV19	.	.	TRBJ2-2	TGTGCCAGTTGCGGCTGGGGGGCTTTAACCGGGGAGCTGTTTTTT	CASCGWGALTGELFF
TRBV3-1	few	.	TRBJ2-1	TGTGCCAGCAGCCAAGGACAGGTATACAATGAGCAGTTCTTC	CASSQGQVYNEQFF
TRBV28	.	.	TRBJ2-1	TGTGCCAGCAGTTTTGCCCCGGGGCCCAGCCATGAGCAGTTCTTC	CASSFAPGPSHEQFF
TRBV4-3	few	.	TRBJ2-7	TGCGCCAGCTCTGAAGAGGCATTCCCAATCTACGAGCAGTACTTC	CASSEEAFPIYEQYF
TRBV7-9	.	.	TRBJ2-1	TGTGCCAGCAGCTTGGAACGGGACGCACGATACAATGAGCAGTTCTTC	CASSLERDARYNEQFF
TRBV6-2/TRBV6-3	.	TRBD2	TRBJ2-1	TGTGCCAGCAGTTACGTCGGGGGGAAGCAGTTCTTC	CASSYVGGKQFF
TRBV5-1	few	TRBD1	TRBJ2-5	TGCGCCAGCAGCGCCGGACAGGGGCAAGAGACCCAGTACTTC	CASSAGQGQETQYF
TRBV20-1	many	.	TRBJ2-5	TGCAGTGCTAGTGATCCCGGACGGATCCAAGAGACCCAGTACTTC	CSASDPGRIQETQYF
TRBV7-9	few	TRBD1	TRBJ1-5	TGTGCCAGCAGCCGACAGGGACATAGCAATCAGCCCCAGCATTTT	CASSRQGHSNQPQHF
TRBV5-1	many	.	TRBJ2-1	TGCGCCAGCAGCCCTGACGACCCTTCCTACAATGAGCAGTTCTTC	CASSPDDPSYNEQFF
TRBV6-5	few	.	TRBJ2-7	TGTGCCAGCAGTTACTCGAACGTAGGGGAGCAGTACTTC	CASSYSNVGEQYF
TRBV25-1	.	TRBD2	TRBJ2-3	TGTGCCAGCAGTGGGACTAGCGGGAGTGGGGTAGATACGCAGTATTTT	CASSGTSGSGVDTQYF
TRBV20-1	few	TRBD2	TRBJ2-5	TGCAGTGCTAGGGGGCGGACTAGCGGGAGCTCCAGAGAGACCCAGTACTTC	CSARGRTSGSSRETQYF
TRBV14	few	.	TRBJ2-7	TGTGCCAGCAGCCAAGCAGGAAACGAGCAGTACTTC	CASSQAGNEQYF
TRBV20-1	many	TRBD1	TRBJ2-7	TGCAGTGCTCACCGGACAGGGAGGAACGAGCAGTACTTC	CSAHRTGRNEQYF
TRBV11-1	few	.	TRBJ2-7	TGTGCCAGCAGCCGAGGACTATCCAGTTCCTACGAGCAGTACTTC	CASSRGLSSSYEQYF
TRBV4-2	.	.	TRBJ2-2	TGTGCCAGCAGCCAAGAGGCGGCGCGGGAAGGGACCGGGGAGCTGTTTTTT	CASSQEAAREGTGELFF
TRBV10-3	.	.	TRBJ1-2	TGTGCCATCAACCCACAAGGGCTGGACGGCTACACCTTC	CAINPQGLDGYTF
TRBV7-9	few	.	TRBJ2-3	TGTGCCAGCAGCTTAGGCGGGAAGGATACGCAGTATTTT	CASSLGGKDTQYF
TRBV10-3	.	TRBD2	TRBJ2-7	TGTGCCATCAGGCGGGACTACCTGTACGAGCAGTACTTC	CAIRRDYLYEQYF
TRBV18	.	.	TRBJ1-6	TGTGCCAGCTCACAAGGATCACCCCTCCACTTT	CASSQGSPLHF
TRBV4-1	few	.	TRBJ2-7	TGCGCCAGCAGCCAAGAGGTGGGCGAGCAGTACTTC	CASSQEVGEQYF
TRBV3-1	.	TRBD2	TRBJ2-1	TGTGCCAGCAGCCAGCTCGTAGCGGGAGGGTACAATGAGCAGTTCTTC	CASSQLVAGGYNEQFF
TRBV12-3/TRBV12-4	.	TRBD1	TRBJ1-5	TGTGCCAGCAGTCTTCAGGGGGAGGTTGAGCCCCAGCATTTT	CASSLQGEVEPQHF
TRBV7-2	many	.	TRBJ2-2	TGTGCCAGCAGCTTTGTGGGGGGCACCGGGGAGCTGTTTTTT	CASSFVGGTGELFF
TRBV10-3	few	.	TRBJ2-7	TGTGCCATCAGTGAGGGGCCCACTGGGGTTTCCTACGAGCAGTACTTC	CAISEGPTGVSYEQYF
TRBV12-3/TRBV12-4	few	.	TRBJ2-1	TGTGCCAGCAGTTTAGTCAGGAGCAATAAGCAGTTCTTC	CASSLVRSNKQFF
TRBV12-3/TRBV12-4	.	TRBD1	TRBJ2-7	TGTGCCAGCACCGGACAGGAGTACGAGCAGTACTTC	CASTGQEYEQYF
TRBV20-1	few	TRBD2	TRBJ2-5	TGCAGTGCTCATAGCGGGAGTATAGAGACCCAGTACTTC	CSAHSGSIETQYF
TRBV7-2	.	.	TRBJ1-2	TGTGCCAGCAGCTTACCGGGACTACCCTATGGCTACACCTTC	CASSLPGLPYGYTF
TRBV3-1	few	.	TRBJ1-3	TGTGCCAGCAGCCATCCCGGGACGTCTGGAAACACCATATATTTT	CASSHPGTSGNTIYF
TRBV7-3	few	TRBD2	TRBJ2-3	TGTGCCAGCAGCCCGCGCGGGACTAGGAACACAGATACGCAGTATTTT	CASSPRGTRNTDTQYF
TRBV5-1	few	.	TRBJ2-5	TGCGCCAGCAGCCCCGGCCTGGACATCCAAGAGACCCAGTACTTC	CASSPGLDIQETQYF
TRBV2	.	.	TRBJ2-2	TGTGCCAGCACAGGGAATACCGGGGAGCTGTTTTTT	CASTGNTGELFF
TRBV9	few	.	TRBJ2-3	TGTGCCAGCAGCGTAGAGGGGACCTACACAGATACGCAGTATTTT	CASSVEGTYTDTQYF